This TCR beta chain was captured by sequencing in a study of tumor-infiltrating lymphocytes in primary liver carcinoma (TCRdb year 2017). As for the study more broadly: The five patients, three men and two women aged 30 to 69 years, had hepatocellular carcinoma (four) or combined HCC and intrahepatic cholangiocarcinoma (one). The five patients had tumors of stage T1-T3 N0M0, with maximum diameters ranging from about 4.2 to 10 cm. Samples yielded roughly 3.5 to 7.13 million productive TCRbeta reads; read depth did not differ significantly between tissue types. Across five regions of each liver tumor, along with adjacent normal tissue and blood, the study brought together TCRbeta repertoire sequencing, expression microarrays and whole-exome sequencing. A total of 35 or so specimens from 5 patients went through TCRbeta repertoire sequencing, namely 25 tumor regions, 5 adjacent noncancerous liver tissues and 5 peripheral blood samples. High reproducibility was observed for the technical replicate repertoires, with mean shared-clone rates about 0.92 and correlation coefficients above 0.95.

Overall study results and their limits: The study included only a few patients, and the authors note findings should be validated in a larger study. Compared with blood, tumors had a significantly larger share of the repertoire taken up by the top 250 clones (p = 0.039). Repertoire overlap was higher between tumor regions (mean about 35%) than tumor-adjacent (17%) or tumor-blood (14%) pairs, consistent with antigen-driven expansion. Only the TCR beta chain was sequenced, so true repertoire diversity is likely underestimated because unpaired alpha chains were not captured. Bulk unsorted samples precluded comparing CD4+ and CD8+ T cell repertoires.

Without any cell sorting, total RNA and DNA were co-extracted from 20-30 mg of bulk tissue using the AllPrep DNA/RNA mini kit. Between late 2015 and early 2016, 4 to 6 patients in China with histopathologically diagnosed primary liver carcinoma had surgical resection. Chronic HBV infection was present in the patients, and the patients were treatment-naive at sampling. Fresh tumor and adjacent tissue pieces were bisected; one half was stored in RNAlater at -80°C, the other sent for histology. On this clonotype itself: Its antigen is still unknown. Within one base of it there is no much larger clone, and no base qualities were kept.

The CDR3 spans 15 residues, from the cysteine through the phenylalanine. Only the CDR3 region is kept as DNA, spanning 45 bases read in frame from base 1. Trimming takes 3 bases from V and 3 bases from J, and the germline ends sit 15 bases apart. The germline V gene yields SGHAT for CDR1 and FQNNGV for CDR2. Using a constant-region primer and ProtoScript II reverse transcriptase, TCRbeta-specific cDNA was reverse-transcribed from 400 to 550 ng total RNA. TCRbeta libraries were built with three nested multiplex PCR rounds, a slightly modified ARM-PCR procedure. Multiplex TRBV1-TRBV30 forward primers and a Cbeta reverse primer were used in the first two PCR rounds, each of which was run for 9 to 11 cycles. Sample barcodes and Illumina adapters were added in a final 25-cycle PCR with Deep VentR polymerase. Before sequencing, amplicons between 200 and 500 bp were purified from gel using a QIAquick gel extraction kit. The TCRbeta amplicons were sequenced with 250-bp paired-end reads on an Illumina HiSeq 2500. The published analysis was carried out like this. To recover full CDR3 sequences, reads were quality-trimmed using Trimmomatic v0.33 and paired reads were then merged using FLASH v1.2.11. MiGEC v1.2.1b assigned V, D and J germline segments to the rearranged TCRbeta sequences. Clonotype statistics and Shannon-Wiener diversity indices were computed with VDJtools v1.0.0. Except for diversity analysis, only the 250 most abundant clonotypes of each sample were used in subsequent analyses to reduce sampling bias. TCRdb reran the public reads through fastp at Q25 and MiXCR, keeping productive beta chains. Rows are combined by CDR3 protein, so each entry shows the most common genes and DNA. Here the V and J calls rest on TCRdb's processing, not on the authors' analysis. The sample table shows about 92,000 distinct CDR3 sequences, and about 70% are seen once. The top ten hold around 25% of the sample.

The source is a man in his forties with primary liver carcinoma and hepatitis B virus infection. The chain is made from TRBV11-2 and TRBJ2-7; the D gene lacks a confident call. Material for sequencing was tumor-adjacent normal liver tissue. CDR3 protein: CASSFMTNPDYEQYF. The DNA sequence is as follows: TGTGCCAGCAGCTTCATGACAAATCCGGACTACGAGCAGTACTTC. Where the CDR3 stops, the reference TRBV11-2 and TRBJ2-7 genes take over; the full variable domain is EAGVAQSPRYKIIEKRQSVAFWCNPISGHATLYWYQQILGQGPKLLIQFQNNGVVDDSQLPKDRFSAERLKGVDSTLKIQPAKLEDSAVYLCASSFMTNPDYEQYFGPGTRLTVT.